Following are 26 T cell receptor beta chains from one sample sequenced in a study of CD8 T cells in ankylosing spondylitis. Whole-study findings and limits: It appeared that ankylosing spondylitis blood was characterized by a TCR beta motif of seven or eight highly homologous variants.

TCRdb redid the calling of the 5' RACE reads with MiXCR, one entry per CDR3 protein. The table includes a few hundred thousand distinct CDR3 sequences, roughly 15% detected once. Antigens of these TCRs are unknown. The sequenced sample consisted of blood, either unsorted or a sorted T cell fraction (not recorded which). Receptors originate from a male donor with ankylosing spondylitis.

This clonotype was seen a few times. This chain joins TRBV20-1 and TRBJ2-1, with 14 bases aligning to TRBD2. The CDR3 extends over 16 amino acids. Germline lookup yields CDR1 DFQATT and CDR2 SNEGSKA (reference sequence). The junction had 2 bases not matched to a gene; V was cut back by 0 bases and J by 4 bases. CDR3 in DNA: TGCAGTGCTAGAGACCGGACTAGCGGGAGGTACAATGAGCAGTTCTTC. This gives the protein CSARDRTSGRYNEQFF.

Only one count was recorded for this clonotype. The chain joins TRBV20-1 to TRBJ2-2; D is uncertain. Germline values: CDR1 DFQATT, CDR2 SNEGSKA (reference sequence). Trimming removed 3 bases at V and 2 bases at J, with 10 bases between. This CDR3 spans 14 amino acids. This chain's CDR3 is CSASRPDNTGELFF. The CDR3 nucleotides are TGCAGTGCTAGCCGGCCCGACAACACCGGGGAGCTGTTTTTT.

The J gene is TRBJ2-7, the V gene TRBV12-3 or TRBV12-4; 11 bases are a match to TRBD1. CDR3 length: 15 amino acids. After removal of 9 bases from V and 2 bases from J, the junction contained 9 bases not matched to a gene. The CDR3 spells CARAQPGQGAYEQYF. CDR3 sequence (DNA): TGTGCCAGAGCCCAACCGGGACAGGGGGCCTACGAGCAGTACTTC.

This clonotype was counted a few times. The J gene is TRBJ2-1, the V gene TRBV20-1; weak D call: TRBD2 (7 bases). Germline V gives CDR1 DFQATT, CDR2 SNEGSKA (reference sequence). The CDR3 runs 16 residues. The V end lost 5 bases, the J end lost 0 bases, and 17 bases lay between the germline ends. The CDR3 protein is CSALGGAASSYNEQFF. The CDR3 DNA follows: TGCAGTGCTCTGGGGGGGGCCGCGAGCTCCTACAATGAGCAGTTCTTC.

This clonotype turned up a few times. The chain recombines TRBV20-1 with TRBJ2-7, with D perhaps TRBD2 (7 bases). The CDR3 runs to 13 residues. The germline gives CDR1 DFQATT, CDR2 SNEGSKA (reference sequence). The V end was cut by 4 bases, the J end by 3 bases, with 13 bases between. The CDR3 bases are TGCAGTGCTAAGGGGGAGGGGAACTACGAGCAGTACTTC. This codes for CSAKGEGNYEQYF.

This clonotype was picked up a small number of times. The chain combines TRBV5-1 with TRBJ1-1; 8 bases agree with TRBD1. V was clipped by 0 bases and J by 4 bases; unmatched bases: 11. This CDR3 spans 17 amino acids. Looked up from germline, CDR1 is SGHRS and CDR2 is YFSETQ. The CDR3 reads CASSLATSRGRATEAFF. DNA of the CDR3: TGCGCCAGCAGCTTGGCGACTAGCAGGGGGCGAGCCACTGAAGCTTTCTTT.

This clonotype was seen a few times. The chain couples TRBV25-1 to TRBJ2-5; D is possibly TRBD1 (6 bases). Germline CDR1 reads MGHDK; CDR2 reads SYGVNS. Between the trimmed V and J ends, which lost 6 bases and 0 bases, there was a span of 20 bases. CDR3 size: 17 residues. DNA for the CDR3: TGTGCCAGCAGCGAAAAGTTAAAAAGGACAGACCAAGAGACCCAGTACTTC. Its protein is CASSEKLKRTDQETQYF.

The rearrangement uses TRBV6-1 and TRBJ2-3, with 8 bases fitting TRBD2. Trimming at V came to 6 bases and at J to 6 bases, leaving 17 bases not matched to a gene. CDR1 MNHNS and CDR2 SASEGT come from the germline V gene. The CDR3 is 17 amino acids. CDR3 loop: CASRRRVGTSEADTQYF. CDR3 in DNA: TGTGCCAGCAGGCGTCGGGTCGGGACTAGTGAGGCGGATACGCAGTATTTT.

This clonotype turned up a few times. The chain recombines TRBV12-3 or TRBV12-4 with TRBJ2-2, with D tentatively TRBD1 or TRBD2 (6 bases each). Trimming left V 7 bases short and J 5 bases short, with 14 bases between. This CDR3 spans 14 amino acids. The CDR3 nucleotides read TGTGCCAGCACCCACAGGGAGGTAACCGGGGAGCTGTTTTTT. This codes for CASTHREVTGELFF.

This chain connects TRBV7-2 to TRBJ2-4; 9 nucleotides line up with TRBD1. CDR1 is SGHTA, CDR2 FQGNSA, per germline. The J segment lost 9 bases and the V segment lost 2 bases, leaving 11 bases of the junction unmatched. The CDR3 loop spans 16 amino acids. In DNA, the CDR3 is TGTGCCAGCAGCTTAACATCGGGACAGGGCTACGGCATTCAGTACTTC. Amino acids: CASSLTSGQGYGIQYF.

The gene calls are TRBV9 and TRBJ2-5; no firm D call. The CDR3 runs 12 residues. Germline lookup yields CDR1 SGDLS and CDR2 YYNGEE. Between the trimmed V and J ends, which lost 3 bases and 5 bases, there was a span of 8 bases. Here the CDR3 reads CASSDGVETQYF. The CDR3 DNA sequence: TGTGCCAGCAGCGATGGGGTTGAGACCCAGTACTTC.

This clonotype occurred a few times. This chain connects TRBV4-3 to TRBJ2-1; 9 positions match TRBD2. This CDR3 is 19 amino acids long. Germline trimming cut 3 bases from V and 2 bases from J; bases unmatched to any gene: 14. Germline-derived CDR1 and CDR2 are LGHNA and YSLEER. The CDR3 DNA sequence: TGCGCCAGCAGCCAGGGTGCCGGGGGGCTAGCGGGGCCCTACAATGAGCAGTTCTTC. It encodes CASSQGAGGLAGPYNEQFF.

This clonotype has more than one count but fewer than ten. The rearrangement links TRBV12-3 or TRBV12-4 to TRBJ2-7; 10 nucleotides match TRBD1. V shed 6 bases and J 5 bases; nucleotides not matched to a gene: 10. This CDR3 has 15 residues. CDR3 loop: CASSLRTGGMDEQYF. The CDR3 DNA is TGTGCCAGCAGCCTGAGGACAGGGGGGATGGACGAGCAGTACTTC.

In its sample, this clonotype was seen a few times. The V gene is TRBV2, the J gene TRBJ1-4; D perhaps matches TRBD1 (5 bases). The CDR3 runs to 15 residues. Trimming pared 5 bases from V and 4 bases from J, leaving 14 bases between. Per germline, CDR1 SNHLY and CDR2 FYNNEI. As DNA, the CDR3 is TGTGCCAGCAGTCTAAACTCAGGGAGTAATGAAAAACTGTTTTTT. As protein: CASSLNSGSNEKLFF.

This clonotype came up many times. The chain recombines TRBV4-2 with TRBJ1-1; the D is unclear. V dropped 0 bases and J dropped 1 base, with 6 bases sitting between them. The CDR3 contains 14 residues. Germline-derived CDR1 and CDR2 are LGHNA and YNFKEQ. CDR3 amino acids: CASSQDSGNTEAFF. CDR3 in DNA: TGTGCCAGCAGCCAAGATTCGGGGAACACTGAAGCTTTCTTT.

This clonotype was observed a handful of times. The V gene is TRBV5-1, the J gene TRBJ2-1; a weak D match, TRBD1 (5 bases). The germline gives CDR1 SGHRS, CDR2 YFSETQ. This CDR3 region has 12 residues. Trimming removed 4 bases from V and 8 bases from J, with 10 bases in between. The DNA for the CDR3 is TGCGCCAGCAGCGGGCAGGGTTATGAGCAGTTCTTC. Translation: CASSGQGYEQFF.

This clonotype turned up a few times. CDR3 DNA sequence: TGCGCCAGCAGCCAAGTGCGTGAGCAGTTCTTC. This gives the protein CASSQVREQFF. V gene TRBV4-1 combines with J gene TRBJ2-1; D unresolved. The CDR3 runs 11 residues. V lost 1 base and J lost 9, with 4 bases in between. Germline CDR1 reads MGHRA; CDR2 reads YSYEKL.

The sample holds a few counts of this clonotype. The CDR3 loop reads CASSQDRDREEHF. The CDR3 DNA sequence: TGTGCCAGCAGCCAAGACCGGGACAGGGAGGAGCATTTT. The rearrangement uses TRBV4-2 and TRBJ1-5, with 9 bases matching TRBD1. Trimming removed 0 bases from V and 14 bases from J; junction bases left unmatched: 5. The germline CDR1 and CDR2 sequences are LGHNA and YNFKEQ. CDR3 length: 13 residues.

This clonotype was detected a few times. V and J are TRBV6-1 and TRBJ1-5; 11 positions match TRBD1. This CDR3 is 16 amino acids long. The J segment lost 4 bases and the V segment lost 6 bases, leaving 8 bases of the junction unmatched. Germline loops: CDR1 MNHNS, CDR2 SASEGT. The CDR3 protein is CASRDGTGGWNQPQHF. CDR3 DNA sequence: TGTGCCAGCAGAGATGGGACAGGGGGATGGAATCAGCCCCAGCATTTT.

This clonotype was observed a few times. This chain links TRBV20-1 with TRBJ2-2, with TRBD2 matching 9 bases. The J segment lost 4 bases and the V segment lost 5 bases, leaving 5 bases of the junction unmatched. The CDR3 consists of 14 residues. Germline assignment: CDR1 DFQATT and CDR2 SNEGSKA (reference sequence). This chain's CDR3 is CSALSGRITGELFF. In DNA, the CDR3 is TGCAGTGCTCTTAGCGGGAGAATCACCGGGGAGCTGTTTTTT.

V usage is TRBV5-1 and J usage is TRBJ2-1; 14 nucleotides match TRBD2. Germline assignment: CDR1 SGHRS and CDR2 YFSETQ. Trimming cost V 2 bases and J 8 bases; bases outside gene matches: 9. The CDR3 is made up of 17 amino acids. The DNA of the CDR3 is TGCGCCAGCAGCTTACCGACCGGGACTAGCGGGAGAGATGAGCAGTTCTTC. As protein: CASSLPTGTSGRDEQFF.

This clonotype was seen many times. The chain has TRBV6-5 and TRBJ2-3; 8 bases are a match to TRBD1. Trimming took 2 bases from V and 6 from J; bases not matched to a gene: 7. Germline assignment: CDR1 MNHEY and CDR2 SVGAGI. The CDR3 has 15 residues. CDR3 residues: CASSYGQGLRDTQYF. Written as DNA, the CDR3 is TGTGCCAGCAGTTACGGACAGGGTTTGAGGGATACGCAGTATTTT.

The chain is built from TRBV28 and TRBJ2-1, with a weak D call TRBD1 (7 bases). The CDR3 runs 16 residues. The germline CDR1 and CDR2 sequences are MDHEN and SYDVKM. Trimming took off 3 bases at V and 0 bases at J, with 12 bases between the two ends. CDR3 nucleotides: TGTGCCAGCAGTTTCAGGGGGGTCAGCTCCTACAATGAGCAGTTCTTC. Its translation is CASSFRGVSSYNEQFF.

The chain employs TRBV5-6 and TRBJ2-2, with 8 positions matching TRBD2. This CDR3 is 16 amino acids long. The junction had 1 base not matched to a gene; V was cut back by 0 bases and J by 0 bases. CDR1 is SGHDT and CDR2 is YYEEEE in the germline V gene. The CDR3 reads CASSLERGPNTGELFF. The CDR3 bases are TGTGCCAGCAGCTTGGAGCGGGGGCCGAACACCGGGGAGCTGTTTTTT. The entire variable domain, with the rest obtained from reference TRBV5-6 and TRBJ2-2, is as follows: DAGVTQSPTHLIKTRGQQVTLRCSPKSGHDTVSWYQQALGQGPQFIFQYYEEEERQRGNFPDRFSGHQFPNYSSELNVNALLLGDSALYLCASSLERGPNTGELFFGEGSRLTVL.

This clonotype has just a few counts. The rearrangement joins TRBV18 to TRBJ2-3; D possibly matches TRBD1 or TRBD2 (5 bases each). Germline CDR1 is KGHSH and CDR2 is LQKENI. This CDR3 is 16 amino acids long. V was trimmed by 5 bases and J by 3 bases, leaving 18 bases between them. CDR3 in amino acids: CASSADQGGLTDTQYF. CDR3 sequence (DNA): TGTGCCAGCTCAGCGGACCAGGGCGGGCTAACAGATACGCAGTATTTT.

This clonotype has only a few counts. The chain recombines TRBV15 with TRBJ1-2; TRBD1 agrees at 7 bases. V was pared by 5 bases and J by 6 bases, with 9 bases of the junction left unmatched. The CDR3 has 14 residues. Germline CDR1 and CDR2: LNHNV and YYDKDF (reference sequence). The CDR3 nucleotides are TGTGCCACCAGCCCTACAGGGGAGCCCCATGGCTACACCTTC. Its protein is CATSPTGEPHGYTF.